Below, one T cell receptor beta chain is given with its context. This sample was included in a study of blood T cell repertoires in COVID-19. About the research overall: Acute and convalescent COVID-19 samples came from the United States, Italy and Spain. Sources were T cells, B-cell-depleted T cells, or PBMCs; the material itself was cDNA or gDNA.

This CDR3 is built from 13 residues. The J segment lost 7 bases and the V segment lost 6 bases, leaving 9 bases of the junction unmatched. Germline CDR1 reads SGHAT; CDR2 reads FQNNGV. Study processing details: Using reference gene primer amplification, nucleated cell counts were estimated. TCRdb's table, derived via immunoSEQ multiplex PCR, lists solely in-frame clones and lacks some. That table supplies the V and J calls and clone size; D and trimming were determined from the DNA. The sample records 350,000 or so clones, 65% to 90% being singletons. The receptor was derived from a woman in her thirties or forties with acute COVID-19. The specimen sequenced was PBMCs or T cells enriched from blood (not recorded which). This chain connects TRBV11-2 to TRBJ2-7, with 7 bases lining up with TRBD1. The CDR3 DNA sequence: TGTGCCAGCAGGAGGGACAGTTTGAAGGAGCAGTACTTC. Amino acid sequence: CASRRDSLKEQYF. Drawing the rest from reference TRBV11-2 and TRBJ2-7, the complete variable domain is EAGVAQSPRYKIIEKRQSVAFWCNPISGHATLYWYQQILGQGPKLLIQFQNNGVVDDSQLPKDRFSAERLKGVDSTLKIQPAKLEDSAVYLCASRRDSLKEQYFGPGTRLTVT.